Presented here are 3 T cell receptor beta chains from one specimen sequenced in a study of response to subunit inactivated influenza vaccine. TCRdb reprocessed the RT-PCR reads via MiXCR and lists one record per CDR3 protein. Of 450,000 to 600,000 distinct CDR3 sequences in the sample, 7.6% were seen once. This specimen consisted of PBMCs from blood, obtained about 23 months after vaccination. The receptors were gathered from a man aged 50 to 69 who received an inactivated influenza vaccine.

This clonotype came up a few times. V is TRBV6-5 and J is TRBJ2-3, with TRBD2 as a possible D gene (5 bases). V was pared by 4 bases and J by 5 bases, with 10 bases between. Looked up from germline, CDR1 is MNHEY and CDR2 is SVGAGI. The CDR3 spans 13 residues. As DNA, the CDR3 is TGTGCCAGCAGTTCGACTATTGGAGATACGCAGTATTTT. Translation: CASSSTIGDTQYF.

This clonotype was seen repeatedly, ten times or more. The CDR3 here is CASSLMTASLEAFF. The CDR3 bases are TGCGCCAGCAGCTTGATGACCGCCTCCCTTGAAGCTTTCTTT. The chain combines TRBV5-1 with TRBJ1-1; no clear D. This CDR3 spans 14 amino acids. V lost 1 base to trimming and J lost 7 bases, with 14 bases between them. Germline V gene sequence: CDR1 SGHRS, CDR2 YFSETQ.

This chain connects TRBV27 to TRBJ2-1; 8 bases match TRBD2. V shed 5 bases and J 10 bases; nucleotides not matched to a gene: 7. The length of the CDR3 is 13 residues. CDR1 and CDR2 from the germline V gene are MNHEY and SMNVEV (reference sequence). In DNA form, the CDR3 reads TGTGCCAGCAGTCTAGCGGGCCAGGCGGAGCAGTTCTTC. As protein: CASSLAGQAEQFF.